The entry below gives a single T cell receptor beta chain sequence along with its context. This record belongs to a study of T cell responses to AZD1222 COVID-19 vaccine. Assay used: immunoSEQ multiplex PCR; TCRdb lists only in-frame clones, some missing. The table includes roughly 100,000 clones, approximately 93% detected once. Trimming pared 8 bases from V and 0 bases from J, leaving 14 bases between. CDR3 length: 15 amino acids. Germline V CDR1 and CDR2: GTSNPN, SVGIG (reference sequence). The TCR comes from an adult in good health. The chain couples TRBV30 to TRBJ1-6; tentative D call: TRBD1 (5 bases). The sequences come from peripheral blood, collected on day 0 of AZD1222 vaccination. The CDR3: CAGRAGNSYNSPLHF. CDR3 DNA sequence: TGTGCCGGAAGGGCAGGGAACTCCTATAATTCACCCCTCCACTTT.